The entry that follows covers one T cell receptor (beta chain) sequence. Its antigen is still unknown. Per-base quality was not reported, and no clone a single base away is much larger than it. Using the deep immunoSEQ assay, multiplex PCR amplified TCR CDR3 regions from genomic DNA. For each cell subset, the extracted genomic DNA was distributed evenly across all wells of several immunoSEQ 96-well plates, and each plate served as one replicate. For sorted subsets, about 210 ng of genomic DNA, equivalent to 25,000 to 35,000 T cell genomes, went into each replicate PCR. Purified libraries were quantified with a Qubit 3.0 fluorometer, sized on a Bioanalyzer 2100, and re-quantified with the KAPA Library Quantification kit. Each immunoSEQ 96-well plate was sequenced on its own single-read 150-cycle Illumina NextSeq 550 flow cell. As for the original processing: The immunoSEQ output contained only junctional sequences without quality scores, so filtering could not match that applied to full-length reads. To assign V/J genes and CDR3, sequences were annotated using PyIR, a Python wrapper for IgBLAST v1.9, with IMGT germline references. Reads were removed for weak V/J assignments (E-value above 1e-6), missing CDR3, stop codons, out-of-frame junctions, or ambiguous translated residues. A V3J clonotype was defined by an identical inferred V gene, J gene, and CDR3 amino acid sequence. To compute the percentage overlap between repertoires, the number of shared unique clonotypes was divided by the size of the smaller repertoire. Three approaches were used to assess repertoire richness: RTK rarefaction, the Chao1 estimator, and Recon v2.1 estimates of unobserved clonotypes. Generation probabilities for all TCRbeta clonotypes obtained by the gDNA method from a few donors were computed using OLGA. TCRdb provides this immuneACCESS table in a form limited to in-frame rearrangements. Some clones are lacking; in checked studies, under half of them reflect an unresolved V gene, and why the rest are absent is not known. V and J calls and clone size are given by that table; D and trimming were obtained from the DNA. This sample has about 750,000 clones in its table, and 80% to 95% of those were observed once. The top ten clonotypes cover less than 25% of the sample.

The data were taken from a study of shared clonotypes between healthy human individuals (dated by TCRdb to the early 2020s). With respect to the entire study: The cohort comprised a couple of women and a few men aged 18 to 49 years. For each donor, CD4 naive and CD4 memory were each run on three plates, CD8 naive on two plates, and CD8 memory on one plate. To estimate repertoire size and how much clonotype sharing occurs between individuals, the study deeply sequenced the blood TCR repertoires of roughly 5 healthy adults. To increase sequencing depth and limit assay-specific biases, TCR repertoire library preparation and sequencing were carried out by different laboratories using diverse techniques. Per donor, leukapheresis produced somewhere between about 0.85 and 8.9 billion PBMCs.

Overall study outcomes, separate from this receptor: Across a few donors, about 5.2% of naive CD4, roughly 3.5% of naive CD8, 2.3% of memory CD4, and approximately 0.42% of memory CD8 clonotypes were shared. Clonotypes shared by all four sorted-subset donors showed higher generation probabilities than non-shared clonotypes. Naive subsets generally had larger estimated clonotype richness than memory subsets. Rarefaction of sorted-subset datasets indicated incomplete sequencing despite the large sequencing depth. Pairwise subsampling indicated that sequencing depth was expected to affect the degree of clonotype sharing among donors. The genetic and exposure-history diversity represented was limited by the small number of donors. Only blood was sampled, and tissue TCR repertoires likely differ from those in blood.

V is trimmed back by 10 bases and J by 4 bases, and the junction contains 5 bases that no gene match accounts for. Taken from cysteine to phenylalanine, the CDR3 has 13 residues. Of all the DNA, just the CDR3 is kept, 39 bases in frame from base 1. The germline V gene (reference sequence) specifies LNHDA as CDR1 and SQIVND as CDR2. CD8 naive samples were CD45RO-negative cells positively selected for CCR7, giving a CD45RA+CCR7+ population that excluded TemRA cells. Healthy HIV-negative adults with no recently reported acute infections or vaccinations were included as donors. Only Caucasian adults living in Nashville, Tennessee, USA were represented among the donors. After blood collection by leukapheresis, PBMCs were isolated using Ficoll-Histopaque density gradient centrifugation and then cryopreserved in the vapor phase of liquid nitrogen. Analytical flow cytometry was used to check the purity and quantity of each magnetically sorted T cell population. Genomic DNA was isolated from every sorted fraction and measured by UV absorbance on a Nanodrop 2000c.

Input material: naive CD8+ T cells sorted from blood. The sample's cell subset or site label is to be understood as: CD45RA+CCR7+. The origin of this receptor is a man aged 30 to 39 in good health. This chain is built from TRBV19 and TRBJ1-5, and 9 junction bases match TRBD1. The sequence in DNA is TGTGCCACTCTGGACAGGGGAAATCAGCCCCAGCATTTT. Its protein reads: CATLDRGNQPQHF. Full variable domain (CDR3 extended with the reference TRBV19 and TRBJ1-5 proteins): DGGITQSPKYLFRKEGQNVTLSCEQNLNHDAMYWYRQDPGQGLRLIYYSQIVNDFQKGDIAEGYSVSREKKESFPLTVTSAQKNPTAFYLCATLDRGNQPQHFGDGTRLSIL.